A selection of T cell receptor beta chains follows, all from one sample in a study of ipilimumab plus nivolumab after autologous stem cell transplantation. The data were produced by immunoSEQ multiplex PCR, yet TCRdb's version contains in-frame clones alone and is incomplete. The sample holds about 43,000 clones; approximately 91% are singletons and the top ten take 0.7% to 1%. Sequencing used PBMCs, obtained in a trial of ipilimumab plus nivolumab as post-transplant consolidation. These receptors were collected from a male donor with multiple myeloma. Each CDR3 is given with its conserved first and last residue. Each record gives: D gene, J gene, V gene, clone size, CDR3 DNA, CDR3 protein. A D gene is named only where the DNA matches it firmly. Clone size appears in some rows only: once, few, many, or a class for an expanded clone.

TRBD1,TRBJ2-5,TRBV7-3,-,TGTGCCAGCAGCTTAAAACCCGTTAGAGGGGGCCTAGAGACCCAGTACTTC,CASSLKPVRGGLETQYF
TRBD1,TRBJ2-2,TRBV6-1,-,TGTGCCAGTTTCCCGGGACAGGGTAACACCGGGGAGCTGTTTTTT,CASFPGQGNTGELFF
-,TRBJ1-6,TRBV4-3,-,TGCGCCAGCAGCCAAGAGCTACGCAGGGGCGGTTCACCCCTCCACTTT,CASSQELRRGGSPLHF
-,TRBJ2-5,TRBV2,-,TGTGCCAGCAGTGAAGGCGCCCTTGGCTTGGAGACCCAGTACTTC,CASSEGALGLETQYF
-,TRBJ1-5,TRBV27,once,TGTGCCAGCAGTCGAGAGGGGGGATATCAGCCCCAGCATTTT,CASSREGGYQPQHF
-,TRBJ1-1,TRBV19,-,TGTGCCAGTACCCACTCGGAGGCCACTGAAGCTTTCTTT,CASTHSEATEAFF
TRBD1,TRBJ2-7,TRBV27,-,TGTGCCAGCAGTTCGGGACGGACAGGTTCGTACGAGCAGTACTTC,CASSSGRTGSYEQYF
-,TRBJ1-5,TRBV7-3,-,TGTGCCAGCAGCCTCGTTACGGGGCTCAATCAGCCCCAGCATTTT,CASSLVTGLNQPQHF
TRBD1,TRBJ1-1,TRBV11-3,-,TGTGCCAGCAGCCCCCGACAGGGCTTGAACACTGAAGCTTTCTTT,CASSPRQGLNTEAFF
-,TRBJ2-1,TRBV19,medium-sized,TGTGCCAGTAGTATTCAGCTATACAATGAGCAGTTCTTC,CASSIQLYNEQFF
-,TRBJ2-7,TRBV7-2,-,TGTGCCAGCAGCTTAGGGCAGTTAGAGCAGTACTTC,CASSLGQLEQYF
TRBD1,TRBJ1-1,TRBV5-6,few,TGTGCCAGCAGCTTGTGGACAGGGCTCACTGAAGCTTTCTTT,CASSLWTGLTEAFF
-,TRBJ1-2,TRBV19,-,TGTGCCAGTAGTGCCAGGGTTTCCAACTATGGCTACACCTTC,CASSARVSNYGYTF
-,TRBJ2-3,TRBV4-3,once,TGCGCCAGCAGCCGAGGACCTCCTAGCACAGATACGCAGTATTTT,CASSRGPPSTDTQYF
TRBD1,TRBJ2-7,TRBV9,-,TGTGCCAGCAGCCTCCGGGACAGATCCTACGAGCAGTACTTC,CASSLRDRSYEQYF
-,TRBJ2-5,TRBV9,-,TGTGCCAGCAGCGTACAACAGGGAGAGACCCAGTACTTC,CASSVQQGETQYF
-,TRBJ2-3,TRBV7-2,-,TGTGCCAGCAGCTACGAAACTAGCTCGCCTCATACGCAGTATTTT,CASSYETSSPHTQYF
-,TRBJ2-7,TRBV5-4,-,TGTGCCAGCAGCCGGGGCTGGGACGATGTAAGTTCCGAGCAGTACTTC,CASSRGWDDVSSEQYF
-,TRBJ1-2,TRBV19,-,TGTGCCAGTAGTATAGCCCAGGGCTATGGCTACACCTTC,CASSIAQGYGYTF
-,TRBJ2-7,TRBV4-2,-,TGTGCCAGCAGCTCGGGACCTCCCTACGAGCAGTACTTC,CASSSGPPYEQYF
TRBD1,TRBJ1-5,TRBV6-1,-,TGTGCCAGCAGCCTCGGACAGGGGCGGACTCAGCCCCAGCATTTT,CASSLGQGRTQPQHF
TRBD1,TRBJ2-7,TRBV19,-,TGTGCCAGTAGTGTAAAGGGACAGCAATCCTACGAGCAGTACTTC,CASSVKGQQSYEQYF
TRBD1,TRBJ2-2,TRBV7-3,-,TGTGCCAGCAGCCCCTTAACAGGGGGCGCTTCCACCGGGGAGCTGTTTTTT,CASSPLTGGASTGELFF
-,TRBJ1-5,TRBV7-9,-,TGTGCCAGCAGCTTAGGGGGTGCGGGAGAAAATCAGCCCCAGCATTTT,CASSLGGAGENQPQHF
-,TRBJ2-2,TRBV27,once,TGTGCCAGCAGTGTCGCTAGGCACACCGGGGAGCTGTTTTTT,CASSVARHTGELFF
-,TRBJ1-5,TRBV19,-,TGTGCCAGCCTGCAGTTCGTGGGGGACATAAGCCAGCCCCAGCATTTT,CASLQFVGDISQPQHF
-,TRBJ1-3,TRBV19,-,TGTGCCAGTAGTAACCTCGGGACATCGAGCTCTGGAAACACCATATATTTT,CASSNLGTSSSGNTIYF
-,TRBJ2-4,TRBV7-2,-,TGTGCCAGCAGCTTAGCGCCCCTACGTATAGGCAAAAACATTCAGTACTTC,CASSLAPLRIGKNIQYF
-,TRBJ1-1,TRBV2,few,TGTGCCAGCCTGGACAGCGGCACTGAAGCTTTCTTT,CASLDSGTEAFF
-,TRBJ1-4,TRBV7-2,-,TGTGCCAGCAGCCTCCAGTCAACTAATGAAAAACTGTTTTTT,CASSLQSTNEKLFF
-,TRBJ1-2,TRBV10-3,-,TGTGCCATCACGGAAGGGGACTATGGCTACACCTTC,CAITEGDYGYTF
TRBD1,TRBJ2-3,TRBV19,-,TGTGCCAGTAGTGCAACCCGGGACAGGGGCCCAAGAAGCACAGATACGCAGTATTTT,CASSATRDRGPRSTDTQYF
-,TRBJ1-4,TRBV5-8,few,TGTGCCAGCAGCTTGCGGGCAGAAAAACTGTTTTTT,CASSLRAEKLFF
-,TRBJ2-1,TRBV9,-,TGTGCCAGCGCCCTGATAGACAATGAGCAGTTCTTC,CASALIDNEQFF
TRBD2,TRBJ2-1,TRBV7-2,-,TGTGCCAGCAGCTCAATCCTAGCGGGGGGGCAGAATGAGCAGTTCTTC,CASSSILAGGQNEQFF
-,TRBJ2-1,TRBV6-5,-,TGTGCCAGCAGTTACAGGACCGGGGATGAGCAGTTCTTC,CASSYRTGDEQFF
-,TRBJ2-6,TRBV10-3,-,TGTGCCATACGCGCCGGGGACTCTGGGGCCAACGTCCTGACTTTC,CAIRAGDSGANVLTF
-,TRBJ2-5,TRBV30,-,TGTGCCTGGTCACATGGGAAGGGCCGGTTAGAGACCCAGTACTTC,CAWSHGKGRLETQYF
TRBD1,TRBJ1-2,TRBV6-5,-,TGTGCCAGCACCCCGGACAGGAGGCGCTATGGCTACACCTTC,CASTPDRRRYGYTF
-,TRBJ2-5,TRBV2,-,TGTGCCAGCAGGGGGGGGCAGGGGCAGACCCAGTACTTC,CASRGGQGQTQYF
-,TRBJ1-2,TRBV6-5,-,TGTGCCAGCAGTCCCGACAAATACTATGGCTACACCTTC,CASSPDKYYGYTF
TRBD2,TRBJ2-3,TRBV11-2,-,TGTGCCAGCACCTCTAGCGGGGGGCGCACAGATACGCAGTATTTT,CASTSSGGRTDTQYF
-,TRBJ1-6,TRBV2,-,TGTGCCAGCAGTGCCGACAGTAACTCCTATAATTCACCCCTCCACTTT,CASSADSNSYNSPLHF
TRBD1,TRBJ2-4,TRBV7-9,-,TGTGCCAGCAGCTTCCAGGGGGCGGAAAACATTCAGTACTTC,CASSFQGAENIQYF
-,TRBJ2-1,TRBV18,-,TGTGCCAGCTCACCTAGAGGGGATGAGCAGTTCTTC,CASSPRGDEQFF
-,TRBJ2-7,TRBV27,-,TGTGCCAGCAGTTCCTCCTACGAGCAGTACTTC,CASSSSYEQYF
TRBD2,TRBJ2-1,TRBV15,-,TGTGCCACCAGCAGAGATGCGGGAGCCCCGAATGAGCAGTTCTTC,CATSRDAGAPNEQFF
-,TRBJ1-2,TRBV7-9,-,TGTGCCAGCAGGTCAGGTGCAGACTATGGCTACACCTTC,CASRSGADYGYTF
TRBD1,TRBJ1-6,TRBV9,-,TGTGCCAGCAGCGTAGGGAAGGACAGGGGAGGGCTTTACTATAATTCACCCCTCCACTTT,CASSVGKDRGGLYYNSPLHF
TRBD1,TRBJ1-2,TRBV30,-,TGTGCCTGGAGTGTACTGGGACAGGGTATAAGCTATGGCTACACCTTC,CAWSVLGQGISYGYTF
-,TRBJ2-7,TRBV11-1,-,TGTGCCAGCAGCCCAGGGATTGCGCGGGCTTCCTTC,CASSPGIARASF
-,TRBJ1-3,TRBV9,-,TGTGCCAGCAGCGTAGGGCTAGACTCTGGAAACACCATATATTTT,CASSVGLDSGNTIYF
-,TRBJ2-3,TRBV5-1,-,TGCGCCAGCAGCTCCGTGGGTAGCGGAACTAGCACAGATACGCAGTATTTT,CASSSVGSGTSTDTQYF